The source of this TCR beta chain is a study of T cells in Graves' hyperthyroidism and ophthalmopathy. Clinicians diagnosed patients from clinical symptoms, serum thyroxine and TRAb, thyroid ultrasound and orbital computed tomography. The investigators amplified TCR beta CDR3 regions from RNA transcripts. An initial round of RT-PCR targeting the TCR CDR3 relied on the HTBI primer set. One entry per CDR3 protein results from TCRdb running MiXCR on the multiplex PCR reads. The repertoire holds around 190,000 distinct CDR3 sequences, with about a sixth as singletons. There are many counts of this clonotype. CDR1 is SGHTA and CDR2 is FQGTGA in the germline V gene. With V trimmed by 4 bases and J by 3 bases, 8 bases remained unmatched. The CDR3 is 17 amino acids.

The chain couples TRBV7-3 to TRBJ2-1; 11 positions agree with TRBD2. The specimen sequenced was blood. This clonotype was obtained from a woman aged 50 to 65 with Graves' hyperthyroidism. The CDR3 spells CASSYHSGRDLYNEQFF. The CDR3 DNA is TGTGCCAGCAGCTACCATAGCGGGAGGGACCTCTACAATGAGCAGTTCTTC. The variable domain in full, completed from reference TRBV7-3 and TRBJ2-1, reads GAGVSQTPSNKVTEKGKYVELRCDPISGHTALYWYRQSLGQGPEFLIYFQGTGAADDSGLPNDRFFAVRPEGSVSTLKIQRTERGDSAVYLCASSYHSGRDLYNEQFFGPGTRLTVL.